One sample yielded the 7 T cell receptor beta chains listed below, sequenced in a study of blood T cell repertoires in COVID-19. Repertoires were generated with immunoSEQ multiplex PCR, while TCRdb's copy carries only in-frame clones and drops some. The data hold about 82,000 clones, with roughly 90% observed a single time. The sample comprised PBMCs or T cells enriched from blood (not recorded which). The receptor set was obtained from a woman between 50 and 59 years old with acute COVID-19.

DNA of the CDR3: TGTGCCTGGAGTGTATGGGCTAGCGGGAGAACGAATGAGCAGTTCTTC. Amino acids: CAWSVWASGRTNEQFF. The chain joins TRBV30 to TRBJ2-1; 10 bases match TRBD2. The CDR3 sequence is 16 residues long. Germline V gene lookup returns CDR1 GTSNPN and CDR2 SVGIG (reference sequence). The junction had 9 bases not matched to a gene; V was cut back by 0 bases and J by 7 bases.

For the CDR3, the DNA is TGTGCCAGCAGCTCCCTGGGACTAGCGAGACCCTACGAGCAGTACTTC. This sequence encodes CASSSLGLARPYEQYF. V gene TRBV5-6 combines with J gene TRBJ2-7; TRBD2 aligns across 10 bases. Germline lookup yields CDR1 SGHDT and CDR2 YYEEEE. With 3 bases clipped from V and 2 bases from J, the junction kept 8 bases outside the gene matches. There are 16 residues in the CDR3.

This chain connects TRBV7-9 to TRBJ1-1, with no clear D. The CDR3 sequence is 13 residues long. Germline V gives CDR1 SEHNR, CDR2 FQNEAQ (reference sequence). Deletions cut 1 base from V and 4 bases from J, with 7 bases between. This CDR3 reads CASSLDSGTEAFF. The CDR3 DNA sequence: TGTGCCAGCAGCTTAGACAGTGGCACTGAAGCTTTCTTT.

This clone was counted once. The rearrangement joins TRBV24-1 to TRBJ1-3; 8 positions agree with TRBD1. The ends lost 3 bases at V and 4 bases at J; junction bases unmatched: 7. This CDR3 contains 16 residues. Germline V gene sequence: CDR1 KGHDR, CDR2 SFDVKD. The DNA for the CDR3 is TGTGCCACCAGTGATCCCAGACAGGGGCAAGGAAACACCATATATTTT. Protein product: CATSDPRQGQGNTIYF.

The chain joins TRBV27 to TRBJ2-3, with TRBD2 matching 11 bases. V was clipped by 1 base and J by 4 bases; unmatched bases: 4. In germline, CDR1 is MNHEY, CDR2 SMNVEV (reference sequence). The CDR3 runs to 16 residues. DNA of the CDR3: TGTGCCAGCAGTTTATGGGTAGCGGGAGGGCCAGATACGCAGTATTTT. It yields the protein CASSLWVAGGPDTQYF.

The CDR3 bases are TGTGCCAGCAGCCAACTTACTAGCGGGAAGTATCTTCAGTACTTC. Protein product: CASSQLTSGKYLQYF. This rearrangement joins TRBV3-1 (or the pseudogene TRBV3-2) to TRBJ2-4, with 10 bases fitting TRBD2. This CDR3 is 15 amino acids long. Trimming took 2 bases from V and 11 from J; bases not matched to a gene: 9. The germline V gene has CDR1 LGHDT and CDR2 YNNKEL (reference sequence).

The chain uses TRBV29-1 and TRBJ2-2; D is ambiguous. The CDR3 is 10 amino acids. Per germline, CDR1 SQVTM and CDR2 ANQGSEA. Deletions cut 6 bases from V and 5 bases from J, with 4 bases between. DNA for the CDR3: TGCAGCGTACTTACCGGGGAGCTGTTTTTT. This sequence encodes CSVLTGELFF.